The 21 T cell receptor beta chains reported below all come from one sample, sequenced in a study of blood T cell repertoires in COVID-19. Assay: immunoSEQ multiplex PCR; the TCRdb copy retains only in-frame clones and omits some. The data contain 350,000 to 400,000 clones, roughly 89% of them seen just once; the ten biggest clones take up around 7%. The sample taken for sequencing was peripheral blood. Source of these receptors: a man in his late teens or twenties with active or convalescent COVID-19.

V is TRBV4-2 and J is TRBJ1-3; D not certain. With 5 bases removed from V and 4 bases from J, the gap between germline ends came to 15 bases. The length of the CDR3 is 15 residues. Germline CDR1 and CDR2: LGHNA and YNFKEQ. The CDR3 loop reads CASSNGPGGGNTIYF. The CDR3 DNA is TGTGCCAGCAGCAACGGGCCCGGAGGGGGAAACACCATATATTTT.

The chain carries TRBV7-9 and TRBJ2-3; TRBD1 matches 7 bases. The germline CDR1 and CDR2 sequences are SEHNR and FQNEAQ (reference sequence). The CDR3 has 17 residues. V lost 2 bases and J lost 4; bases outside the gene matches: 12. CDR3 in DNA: TGTGCCAGCAGCTTACGCCCCAGGGGGATAATTCCAGATACGCAGTATTTT. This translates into CASSLRPRGIIPDTQYF. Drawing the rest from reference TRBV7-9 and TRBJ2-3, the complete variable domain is DTGVSQNPRHKITKRGQNVTFRCDPISEHNRLYWYRQTLGQGPEFLTYFQNEAQLEKSRLLSDRFSAERPKGSFSTLEIQRTEQGDSAMYLCASSLRPRGIIPDTQYFGPGTRLTVL.

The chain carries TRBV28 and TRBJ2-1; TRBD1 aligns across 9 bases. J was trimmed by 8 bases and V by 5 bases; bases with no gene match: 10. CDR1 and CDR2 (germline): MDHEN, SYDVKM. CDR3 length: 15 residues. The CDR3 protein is CASSLNYRGRDEQFF. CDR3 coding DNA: TGTGCCAGCAGTCTAAACTACAGGGGGCGGGATGAGCAGTTCTTC.

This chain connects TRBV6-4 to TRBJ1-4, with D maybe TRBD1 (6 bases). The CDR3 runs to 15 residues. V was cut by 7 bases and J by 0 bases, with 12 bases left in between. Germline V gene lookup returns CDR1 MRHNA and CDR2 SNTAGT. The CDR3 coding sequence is TGTGCCAGCATACTTGGACAGACAACTAATGAAAAACTGTTTTTT. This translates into CASILGQTTNEKLFF.

CDR3 amino acids: CASSAAGREDYGYTF. The CDR3 DNA is TGTGCCAGCTCGGCAGCAGGGAGGGAGGACTATGGCTACACCTTC. V and J are TRBV18 and TRBJ1-2; TRBD1 might be the D (5 bases). CDR3 length: 15 amino acids. V was clipped by 6 bases and J by 3 bases, with 17 bases between them. Germline values: CDR1 KGHSH, CDR2 LQKENI. Supplemented by reference TRBV18 and TRBJ1-2, the full variable domain reads NAGVMQNPRHLVRRRGQEARLRCSPMKGHSHVYWYRQLPEEGLKFMVYLQKENIIDESGMPKERFSAEFPKEGPSILRIQQVVRGDSAAYFCASSAAGREDYGYTFGSGTRLTVV.

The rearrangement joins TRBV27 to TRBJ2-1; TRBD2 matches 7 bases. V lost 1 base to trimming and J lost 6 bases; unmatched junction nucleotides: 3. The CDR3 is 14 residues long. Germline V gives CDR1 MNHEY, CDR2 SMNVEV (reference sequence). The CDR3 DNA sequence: TGTGCCAGCAGTTTATATACTAGCGCCAATGAGCAGTTCTTC. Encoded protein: CASSLYTSANEQFF.

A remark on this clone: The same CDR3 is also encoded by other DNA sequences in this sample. The CDR3 bases are TGTGCCAGCAGTTACTCTACCGCGTACGAGCAGTACTTC. Translating gives CASSYSTAYEQYF. The chain recombines TRBV6-5 with TRBJ2-7; D is unclear. The germline gives CDR1 MNHEY, CDR2 SVGAGI. V was shortened by 0 bases and J by 4 bases, with 7 bases between the two germline ends. CDR3 length equals 13 residues.

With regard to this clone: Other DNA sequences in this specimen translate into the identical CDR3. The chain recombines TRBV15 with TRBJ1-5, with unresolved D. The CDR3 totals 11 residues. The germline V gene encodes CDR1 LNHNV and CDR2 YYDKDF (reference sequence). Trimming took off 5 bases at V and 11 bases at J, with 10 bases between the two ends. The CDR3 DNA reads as TGTGCCACCAGCGACCAGGCTACCCAGCATTTT. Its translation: CATSDQATQHF.

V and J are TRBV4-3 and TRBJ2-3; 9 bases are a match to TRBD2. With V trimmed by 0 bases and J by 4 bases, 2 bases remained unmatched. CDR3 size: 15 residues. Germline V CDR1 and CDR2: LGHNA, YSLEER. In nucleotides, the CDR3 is TGCGCCAGCAGCCAAGATCGCGGGGGGGCAGATACGCAGTATTTT. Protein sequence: CASSQDRGGADTQYF.

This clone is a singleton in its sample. For the CDR3, the DNA is TGCAGTGCTAGTGAGGGGGGGGCCCGCGGCGACGTCGTC. Translation: CSASEGGARGDVV. This chain links TRBV20-1 with TRBJ2-7; D perhaps matches TRBD2 (7 bases). Germline loops: CDR1 DFQATT, CDR2 SNEGSKA (reference sequence). The CDR3 consists of 13 residues.

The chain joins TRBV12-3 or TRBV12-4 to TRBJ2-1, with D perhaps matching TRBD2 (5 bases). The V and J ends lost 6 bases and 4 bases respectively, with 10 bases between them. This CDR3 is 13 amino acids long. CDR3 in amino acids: CASSSDLYNEQFF. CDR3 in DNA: TGTGCCAGCAGCTCGGACTTATACAATGAGCAGTTCTTC.

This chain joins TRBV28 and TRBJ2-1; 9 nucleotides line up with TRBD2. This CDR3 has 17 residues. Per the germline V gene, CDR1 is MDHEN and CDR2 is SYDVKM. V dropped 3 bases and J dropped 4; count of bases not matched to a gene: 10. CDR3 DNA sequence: TGTGCCAGCAGTTTCCACGGCCTTAGCGGGGGTTACAATGAGCAGTTCTTC. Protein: CASSFHGLSGGYNEQFF.

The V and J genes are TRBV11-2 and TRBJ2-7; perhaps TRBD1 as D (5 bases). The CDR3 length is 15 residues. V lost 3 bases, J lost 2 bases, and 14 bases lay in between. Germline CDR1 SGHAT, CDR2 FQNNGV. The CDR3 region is CASSLGSGQPYEQYF. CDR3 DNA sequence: TGTGCCAGCAGCTTGGGTTCAGGACAACCCTACGAGCAGTACTTC.

The CDR3 region is CASSQAIPGNTIYF. The CDR3 coding sequence is TGTGCCAGCAGCCAAGCCATCCCTGGAAACACCATATATTTT. V and J are TRBV4-2 and TRBJ1-3; the D is unclear. Trimming stripped 1 base from V and 2 bases from J, with 6 bases between. The CDR3 has 14 amino acids. Germline V gene data show CDR1 as LGHNA and CDR2 as YNFKEQ.

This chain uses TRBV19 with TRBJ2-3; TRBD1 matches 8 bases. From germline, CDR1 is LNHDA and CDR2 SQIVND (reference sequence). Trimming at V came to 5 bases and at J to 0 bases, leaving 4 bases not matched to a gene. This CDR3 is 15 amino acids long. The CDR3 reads CASSSYRGSTDTQYF. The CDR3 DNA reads TGTGCCAGTAGTTCTTACAGGGGGAGCACAGATACGCAGTATTTT.

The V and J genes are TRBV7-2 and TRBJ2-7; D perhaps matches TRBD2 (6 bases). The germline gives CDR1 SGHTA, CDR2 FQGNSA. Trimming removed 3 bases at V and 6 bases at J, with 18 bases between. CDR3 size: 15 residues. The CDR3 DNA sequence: TGTGCCAGCAGCTTGAACCCGGGGGTTCGGGGCGAGCAGTACTTC. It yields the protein CASSLNPGVRGEQYF.

DNA for the CDR3: TGTGCCAGCAGTAACAGGGGGGTAGGTGGCTACACCTTC. Its protein is CASSNRGVGGYTF. The rearrangement joins TRBV27 to TRBJ1-2; 8 positions agree with TRBD1. CDR1 is MNHEY and CDR2 is SMNVEV in the germline V gene (reference sequence). V gave up 5 bases and J gave up 7 bases; unmatched junction bases: 6. This CDR3 is 13 amino acids long.

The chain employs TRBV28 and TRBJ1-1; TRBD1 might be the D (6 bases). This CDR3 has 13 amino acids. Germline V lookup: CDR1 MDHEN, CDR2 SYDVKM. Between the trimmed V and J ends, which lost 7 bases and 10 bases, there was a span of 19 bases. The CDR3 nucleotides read TGTGCCAGCATCTTTGAACAGGGAACGAGAGCTTTCTTT. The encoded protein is CASIFEQGTRAFF.

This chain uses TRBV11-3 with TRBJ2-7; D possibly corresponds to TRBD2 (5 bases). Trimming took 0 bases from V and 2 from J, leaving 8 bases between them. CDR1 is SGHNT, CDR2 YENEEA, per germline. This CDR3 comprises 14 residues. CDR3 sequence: CASSLESGTYEQYF. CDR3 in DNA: TGTGCCAGCAGCTTAGAGTCGGGGACCTACGAGCAGTACTTC.

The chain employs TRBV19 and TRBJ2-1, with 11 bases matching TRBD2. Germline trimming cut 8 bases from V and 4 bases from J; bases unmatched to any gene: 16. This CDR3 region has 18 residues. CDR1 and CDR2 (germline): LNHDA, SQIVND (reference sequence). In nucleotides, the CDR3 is TGTGCCAGTTCGGGGGGACTAGCGGCGATCTCCGGGTACAATGAGCAGTTCTTC. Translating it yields CASSGGLAAISGYNEQFF.

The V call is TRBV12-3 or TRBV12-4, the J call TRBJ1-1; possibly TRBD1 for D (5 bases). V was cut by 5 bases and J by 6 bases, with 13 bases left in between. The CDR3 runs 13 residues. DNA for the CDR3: TGTGCCAGCAGTGTCCCTTGGGGCGCTGAAGCTTTCTTT. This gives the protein CASSVPWGAEAFF.